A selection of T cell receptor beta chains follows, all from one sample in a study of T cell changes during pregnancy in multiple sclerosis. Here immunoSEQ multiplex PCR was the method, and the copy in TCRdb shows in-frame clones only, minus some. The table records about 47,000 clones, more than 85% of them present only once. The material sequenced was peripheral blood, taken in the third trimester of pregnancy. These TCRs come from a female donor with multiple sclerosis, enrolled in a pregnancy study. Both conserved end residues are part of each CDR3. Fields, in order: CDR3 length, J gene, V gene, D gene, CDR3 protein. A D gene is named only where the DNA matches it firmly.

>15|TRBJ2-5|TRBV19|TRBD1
CASSPGTGEGETQYF
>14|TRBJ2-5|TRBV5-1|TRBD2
CASSPGGLEETQYF
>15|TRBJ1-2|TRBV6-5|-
CASSPALVANYGYTF
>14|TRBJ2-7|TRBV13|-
CASSLGRDNYEQYF
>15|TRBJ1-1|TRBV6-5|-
CASSYGWGPNTEAFF
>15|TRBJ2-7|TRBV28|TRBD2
CASSPAGLLAYEQYF
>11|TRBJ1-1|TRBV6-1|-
CASKRGPEAFF
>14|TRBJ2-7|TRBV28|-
CASSLWRSADEQYF
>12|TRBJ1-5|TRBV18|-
CASSLSNQPQHF
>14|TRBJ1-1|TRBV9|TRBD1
CASSRTGANTEAFF
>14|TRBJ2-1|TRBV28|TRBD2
CASRVAGDYNEQFF
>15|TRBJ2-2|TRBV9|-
CASSVVADNTGELFF
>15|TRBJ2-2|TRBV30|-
CAWRRREADTGELFF
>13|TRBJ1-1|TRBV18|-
CASSTTENTEAFF
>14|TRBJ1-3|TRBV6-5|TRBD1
CASRKTGRGNTIYF
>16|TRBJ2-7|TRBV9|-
CASSVGAGGASREQYF
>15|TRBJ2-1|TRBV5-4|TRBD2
CAIKAGGVGVDEQFF
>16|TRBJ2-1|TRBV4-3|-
CASSQEGLSSYNEQFF
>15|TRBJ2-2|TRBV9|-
CASSVAGTPTGELFF
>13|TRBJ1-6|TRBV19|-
CASSIDWRSPLHF
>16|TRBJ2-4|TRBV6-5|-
CASSYNSGMAKNIQYF
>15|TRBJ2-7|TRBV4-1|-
CASSQVLGGTYEQYF
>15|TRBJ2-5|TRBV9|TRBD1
CATSTGTGAGETQYF
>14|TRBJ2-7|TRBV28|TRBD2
CASSLAGGFYEQYF
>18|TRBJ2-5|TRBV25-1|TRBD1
CASSSPGQGGVPSETQYF
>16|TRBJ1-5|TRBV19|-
CASSIDRGISNQPQHF
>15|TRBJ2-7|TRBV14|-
CASSLRQGRVGEQYF
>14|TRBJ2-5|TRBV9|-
CASSVGPNWETQYF
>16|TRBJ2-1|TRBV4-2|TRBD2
CASSQEGGREGDEQFF
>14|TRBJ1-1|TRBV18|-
CASSPPGVRSEAFF
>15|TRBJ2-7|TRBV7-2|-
CASSLVANQPYEQYF
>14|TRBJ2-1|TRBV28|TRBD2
CASIGTSGVNEQFF
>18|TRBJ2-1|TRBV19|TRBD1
CASSISGQRRLWGNEQFF
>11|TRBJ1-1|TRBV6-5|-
CASSYQFEAFF
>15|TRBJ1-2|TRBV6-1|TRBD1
CASSPGTGGVYGYTF
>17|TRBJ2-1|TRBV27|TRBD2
CASSLWLAGGMGNEQFF
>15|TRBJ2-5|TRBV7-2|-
CASSHSGLDQETQYF
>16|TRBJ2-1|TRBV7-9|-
CASSLDRGASYNEQFF
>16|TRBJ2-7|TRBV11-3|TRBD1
CASSLGGQDSSYEQYF
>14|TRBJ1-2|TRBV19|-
CASSRGGPNYGYTF
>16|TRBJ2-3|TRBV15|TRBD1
CATSREQGDYTDTQYF
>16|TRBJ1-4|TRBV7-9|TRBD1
CASSTDRGLTNEKLFF
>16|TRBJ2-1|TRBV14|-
CASSEMATRSYNEQFF
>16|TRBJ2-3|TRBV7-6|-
CASSPLRGGNTDTQYF
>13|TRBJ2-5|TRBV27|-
CASSLNLRETQYF
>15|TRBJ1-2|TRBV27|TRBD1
CASSLSTGTGGGYTF
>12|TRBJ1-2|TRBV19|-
CASSITGSGYTF
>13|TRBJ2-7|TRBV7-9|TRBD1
CASRPQGAYEQYF
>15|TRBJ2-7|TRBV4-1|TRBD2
CASSHEAGISYEQYF
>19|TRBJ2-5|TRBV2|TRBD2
CASSVGQGSTSGRQETQYF
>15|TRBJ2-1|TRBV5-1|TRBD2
CASSLGLAGVDEQFF
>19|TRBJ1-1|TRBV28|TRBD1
CASGQGERSVNWRRTEAFF
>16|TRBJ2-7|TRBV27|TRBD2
CASSARLAGKRYEQYF
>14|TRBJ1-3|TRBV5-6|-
CASSFGGSGNTIYF
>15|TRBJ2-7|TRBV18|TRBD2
CASSPLDSGNYEQYF
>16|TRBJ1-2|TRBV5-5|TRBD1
CASSLIGQGPIDGYTF